This TCR beta chain was sequenced in a study of blood T cell repertoires in COVID-19. Study at large: Donors in the United States, Italy and Spain gave samples during acute or convalescent COVID-19. PBMCs, B-cell-depleted T cells, or T cells provided the cDNA or gDNA that made up the material.

Study processing details: Nucleated cell number was recorded as an estimate derived from reference gene primer amplification. TCRdb's copy holds only in-frame clones and misses some; the assay was immunoSEQ multiplex PCR. V and J calls and clone size come straight from that table; D and trimming were deduced from the DNA. The data contain 250,000 or so clones, around 87% of them singletons. The CDR3 covers 12 residues. CDR1 is SGHRS and CDR2 is YFSETQ in the germline V gene. Trimming left V 2 bases short and J 6 bases short, with 6 bases between. Input material: peripheral blood. The clonotype was recovered from an older woman with active or convalescent COVID-19. The chain carries TRBV5-1 and TRBJ2-1; D unresolved. Here the CDR3 reads CASSLQSNEQFF. DNA of the CDR3: TGCGCCAGCAGCTTACAGTCCAATGAGCAGTTCTTC.